Described below is a single TCR beta chain sequence and its context. This record belongs to a study of Ad26.COV2.S vaccination and SARS-CoV-2 variants. At the level of the study: Enrolled in COV1001, the donor was in the Ad26.COV2.S trial arm, which received the vaccine.

The sample's treatment: approximately 18 received Ad26.COV2.S at low or high dose, single or two shots; several received placebo; per-sample allocation not given. Day 63 after the first injection of vaccine or placebo was the sampling time. Wuhan-strain spike was delivered by a replication-incompetent Ad26 vector. In germline, CDR1 is LNHNV, CDR2 YYDKDF (reference sequence). V lost 3 bases and J lost 0, with 18 bases in between. CDR3 length: 17 amino acids. Generated by immunoSEQ multiplex PCR, the TCRdb table keeps only in-frame clones and is missing some. In the table there are over 400,000 clones, about 92% of which are singletons.

Source: peripheral blood, taken in a trial of Ad26.COV2.S vaccine versus placebo. V and J are TRBV15 and TRBJ2-7; a possible D gene is TRBD2 (6 bases). This TCR was sampled from a person aged 18-60 years who received the Ad26.COV2.S COVID-19 vaccine or a placebo. The CDR3: CATSREGSRLSSYEQYF. For the CDR3, the DNA is TGTGCCACCAGCAGGGAGGGATCGAGATTAAGCTCCTACGAGCAGTACTTC.